A selection of T cell receptor beta chains follows, all from one sample in a study of ipilimumab plus nivolumab after autologous stem cell transplantation. Data came from immunoSEQ multiplex PCR; TCRdb stores just in-frame clones and leaves some out. The table has about 6,000 clones, roughly nine tenths seen once; the top ten hold roughly 5%. Specimen: PBMCs, collected in a trial of ipilimumab plus nivolumab as post-transplant consolidation. These TCRs come from a female donor with multiple myeloma. Both conserved end residues are trimmed from each CDR3. The order of the fields is J gene, V gene, CDR3 protein.

j_call: TRBJ2-1; v_call: TRBV28; cdr3_aa: ASSLSGGSRSVNEQF
j_call: TRBJ2-3; v_call: TRBV7-6; cdr3_aa: ASSSSLDTQY
j_call: TRBJ1-2; v_call: TRBV28; cdr3_aa: ASSLEVWGYT
j_call: TRBJ2-7; v_call: TRBV28; cdr3_aa: ASSFAAGGYEQY
j_call: TRBJ2-7; v_call: TRBV5-6; cdr3_aa: ASSFQRFPEQY
j_call: TRBJ2-3; v_call: TRBV7-3; cdr3_aa: ASSPTGTSGTDTQY
j_call: TRBJ2-1; v_call: TRBV27; cdr3_aa: ASSVTVGGVFNEQF
j_call: TRBJ2-2; v_call: TRBV7-3; cdr3_aa: ASSSTGVSGGELF
j_call: TRBJ2-1; v_call: TRBV9; cdr3_aa: ASAVSHNEQF
j_call: TRBJ1-5; v_call: TRBV5-4; cdr3_aa: ASSLAKQPQH
j_call: TRBJ2-5; v_call: TRBV7-2; cdr3_aa: ASSSRTSGSLTQY
j_call: TRBJ2-1; v_call: TRBV5-1; cdr3_aa: ASSLGQGSYNEQF
j_call: TRBJ2-2; v_call: TRBV7-8; cdr3_aa: ASSANPTGELF
j_call: TRBJ2-3; v_call: TRBV15; cdr3_aa: ATRTSGRTDTQY
j_call: TRBJ2-1; v_call: TRBV5-1; cdr3_aa: ASSLDPGVDYNEQF
j_call: TRBJ1-3; v_call: TRBV28; cdr3_aa: ASSSPRGFSGNTIY
j_call: TRBJ2-1; v_call: TRBV7-5; cdr3_aa: ARRIYGTTRMQF
j_call: TRBJ1-4; v_call: TRBV19; cdr3_aa: ASSIRTGSPEKLF
j_call: TRBJ2-3; v_call: TRBV27; cdr3_aa: ASSSMESSTDTQY
j_call: TRBJ2-7; v_call: TRBV7-8; cdr3_aa: ASSLAGSESYEQY
j_call: TRBJ2-3; v_call: TRBV7-3; cdr3_aa: ASSYRGRSTDTQY
j_call: TRBJ2-1; v_call: TRBV4-1; cdr3_aa: ASSQDVGGKTYNEQF
j_call: TRBJ1-6; v_call: TRBV25-1; cdr3_aa: ASSESRDLGSPLH
j_call: TRBJ1-1; v_call: TRBV7-2; cdr3_aa: ASSLGLGAF
j_call: TRBJ2-1; v_call: TRBV9; cdr3_aa: ASSVGISSYNEQF
j_call: TRBJ2-7; v_call: TRBV21-1; cdr3_aa: ASSRRTPLTYEQY
j_call: TRBJ2-2; v_call: TRBV2; cdr3_aa: ASRVTQTGELF
j_call: TRBJ1-5; v_call: TRBV28; cdr3_aa: ASIQPFSNQPQH
j_call: TRBJ1-1; v_call: TRBV20-1; cdr3_aa: SARGWEQAF
j_call: TRBJ2-1; v_call: TRBV19; cdr3_aa: ASSIGTTDEQF
j_call: TRBJ2-1; v_call: TRBV28; cdr3_aa: ASSLTGWYNEQF
j_call: TRBJ2-7; v_call: TRBV19; cdr3_aa: ASSIGQGTYEQY
j_call: TRBJ1-6; v_call: TRBV9; cdr3_aa: ASSVRDSNSPLH
j_call: TRBJ2-1; v_call: TRBV9; cdr3_aa: ASSGGTNRYEQF
j_call: TRBJ2-7; v_call: TRBV5-5; cdr3_aa: ASSLSGTGTYEQY
j_call: TRBJ1-3; v_call: TRBV14; cdr3_aa: ASSRNPENTIY
j_call: TRBJ2-5; v_call: TRBV5-5; cdr3_aa: ASSLNGHRGLRQETQY
j_call: TRBJ2-7; v_call: TRBV7-2; cdr3_aa: ASSSRQGSGEQY
j_call: TRBJ1-2; v_call: TRBV28; cdr3_aa: ASSLETHGYT
j_call: TRBJ2-7; v_call: TRBV6-5; cdr3_aa: ASSLAPDSHEQY
j_call: TRBJ1-1; v_call: TRBV4-1; cdr3_aa: ASSQVQGITEAF
j_call: TRBJ2-3; v_call: TRBV5-1; cdr3_aa: ASSLQTGEGDTQY
j_call: TRBJ2-1; v_call: TRBV19; cdr3_aa: ASIMGGEQF
j_call: TRBJ2-4; v_call: TRBV4-3; cdr3_aa: ASSQDGLPGNIQY
j_call: TRBJ1-1; v_call: TRBV7-9; cdr3_aa: ASSLGGVINTEAF
j_call: TRBJ1-2; v_call: TRBV28; cdr3_aa: ASNTPDRSGGYT
j_call: TRBJ2-1; v_call: TRBV7-2; cdr3_aa: ASSLPLAGGANEQF
j_call: TRBJ2-1; v_call: TRBV27; cdr3_aa: ASSLSYNEQF
j_call: TRBJ1-3; v_call: TRBV9; cdr3_aa: ASSVHRESGNTIY
j_call: TRBJ1-4; v_call: TRBV30; cdr3_aa: AWSDGQGNEKLF